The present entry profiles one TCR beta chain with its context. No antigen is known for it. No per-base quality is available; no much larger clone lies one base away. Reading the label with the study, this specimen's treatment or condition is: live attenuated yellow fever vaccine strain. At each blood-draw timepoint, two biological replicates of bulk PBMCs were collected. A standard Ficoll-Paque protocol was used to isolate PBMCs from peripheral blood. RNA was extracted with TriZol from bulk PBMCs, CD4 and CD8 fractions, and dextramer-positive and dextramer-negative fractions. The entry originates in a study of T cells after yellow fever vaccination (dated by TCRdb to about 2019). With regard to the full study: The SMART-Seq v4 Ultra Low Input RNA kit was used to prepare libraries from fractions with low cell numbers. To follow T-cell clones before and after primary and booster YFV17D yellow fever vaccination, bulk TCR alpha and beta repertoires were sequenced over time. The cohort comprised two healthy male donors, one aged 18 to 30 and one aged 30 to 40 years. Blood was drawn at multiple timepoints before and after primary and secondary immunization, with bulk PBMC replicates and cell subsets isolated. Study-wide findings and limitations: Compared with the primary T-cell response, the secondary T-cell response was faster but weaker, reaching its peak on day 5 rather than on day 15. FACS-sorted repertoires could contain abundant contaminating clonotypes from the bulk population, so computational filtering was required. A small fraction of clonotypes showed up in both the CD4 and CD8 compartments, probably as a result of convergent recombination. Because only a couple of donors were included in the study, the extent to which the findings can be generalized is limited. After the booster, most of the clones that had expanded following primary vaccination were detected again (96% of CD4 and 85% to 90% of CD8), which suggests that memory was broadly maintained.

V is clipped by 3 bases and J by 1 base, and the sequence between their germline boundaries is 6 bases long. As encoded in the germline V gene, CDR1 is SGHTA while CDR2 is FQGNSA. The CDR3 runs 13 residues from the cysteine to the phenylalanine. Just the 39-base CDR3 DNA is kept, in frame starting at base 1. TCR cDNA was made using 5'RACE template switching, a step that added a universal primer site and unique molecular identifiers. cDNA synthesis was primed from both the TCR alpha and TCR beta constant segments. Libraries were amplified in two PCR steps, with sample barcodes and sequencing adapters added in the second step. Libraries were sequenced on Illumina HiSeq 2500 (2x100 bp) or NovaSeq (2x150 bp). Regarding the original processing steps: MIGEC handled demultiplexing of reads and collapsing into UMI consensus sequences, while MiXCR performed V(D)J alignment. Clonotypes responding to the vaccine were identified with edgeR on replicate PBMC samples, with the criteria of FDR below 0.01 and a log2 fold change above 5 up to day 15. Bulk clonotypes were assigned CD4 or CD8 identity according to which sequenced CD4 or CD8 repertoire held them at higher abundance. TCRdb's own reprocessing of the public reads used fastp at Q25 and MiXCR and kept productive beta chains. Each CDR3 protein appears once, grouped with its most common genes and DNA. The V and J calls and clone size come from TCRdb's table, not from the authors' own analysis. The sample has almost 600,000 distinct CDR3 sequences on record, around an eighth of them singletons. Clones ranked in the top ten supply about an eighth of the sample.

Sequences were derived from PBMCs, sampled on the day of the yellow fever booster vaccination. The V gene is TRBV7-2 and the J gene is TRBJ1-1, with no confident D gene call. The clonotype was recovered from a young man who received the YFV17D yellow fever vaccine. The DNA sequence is TGTGCCAGCAGCTTCACGTGGAACACTGAAGCTTTCTTT. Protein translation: CASSFTWNTEAFF. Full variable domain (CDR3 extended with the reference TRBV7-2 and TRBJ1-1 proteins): GAGVSQSPSNKVTEKGKDVELRCDPISGHTALYWYRQSLGQGLEFLIYFQGNSAPDKSGLPSDRFSAERTGGSVSTLTIQRTQQEDSAVYLCASSFTWNTEAFFGQGTRLTVV.